The rows below give T cell receptor beta chains drawn from one sample of a study of T cells in Graves' hyperthyroidism and ophthalmopathy. TCRdb ran MiXCR on the multiplex PCR reads and lists one entry per CDR3 protein. The table has fewer than 550,000 distinct CDR3 sequences, roughly a quarter seen once. Sequencing was performed on blood. All receptors come from a woman in her 30s with Graves' ophthalmopathy. CDR3s include the opening cysteine and the closing phenylalanine or tryptophan. D genes are given only for firm matches. Clone sizes are given selectively: once, few, many, or a class where the clone is expanded.

size	D	V	J	CDR3	DNA
many	TRBD1	TRBV20-1	TRBJ1-1	CSASHLGDRVFTEAFF	TGCAGTGCTAGTCACTTGGGGGACAGGGTTTTTACTGAAGCTTTCTTT
-	-	TRBV28	TRBJ2-7	CASSLRFDSYEQYF	TGTGCCAGCAGTTTAAGGTTTGACTCCTACGAGCAGTACTTC
-	TRBD1	TRBV7-9	TRBJ1-1	CASSFTDRENTEAFF	TGTGCCAGCAGCTTCACTGACAGGGAGAACACTGAAGCTTTCTTT
many	-	TRBV12-3/TRBV12-4	TRBJ1-1	CASSPMGGGSTEAFF	TGTGCCAGCAGTCCGATGGGGGGCGGTAGCACTGAAGCTTTCTTT
-	-	TRBV12-3/TRBV12-4	TRBJ1-5	CASGVNSNQPQHF	TGTGCCAGCGGGGTTAATAGCAATCAGCCCCAGCATTTT
many	-	TRBV20-1	TRBJ2-7	CSAPWSYEQYF	TGCAGTGCCCCGTGGTCGTACGAGCAGTACTTC
many	-	TRBV7-2	TRBJ2-7	CASSLGQEPYEQYF	TGTGCCAGCAGCTTAGGACAGGAGCCCTACGAGCAGTACTTC
many	-	TRBV6-2/TRBV6-3	TRBJ1-2	CASGAGRGWLYYGYTF	TGTGCCAGCGGAGCGGGAAGAGGCTGGCTGTACTATGGCTACACCTTC
-	TRBD2	TRBV24-1	TRBJ2-5	CATSDLGGEETQDF	TGTGCCACCAGTGATTTGGGGGGGGAGGAGACCCAGGACTTC
many	TRBD1	TRBV11-2	TRBJ2-4	CASSSGDRGRPYLAKNIKYF	TGTGCCAGCAGCTCGGGAGACAGGGGGCGCCCCTATTTAGCCAAAAACATTAAGTACTTC
few	-	TRBV2	TRBJ2-5	CASSERAGRPQETQYF	TGTGCCAGCAGTGAAAGGGCAGGGAGGCCCCAAGAGACCCAGTACTTC
few	-	TRBV2	TRBJ1-5	CASRGTNQPQHF	TGTGCCAGCAGGGGGACTAATCAGCCCCAGCATTTT